This TCR beta chain originates from a study of blood T cell repertoires in COVID-19. Study in general: In each case, the material was cDNA or gDNA derived from T cells, B-cell-depleted T cells, or PBMCs.

The CDR3 is 14 residues long. V lost 3 bases to trimming and J lost 6 bases; unmatched junction nucleotides: 9. Germline CDR1 is SGHRS and CDR2 is YFSETQ. Here immunoSEQ multiplex PCR was the method, and the copy in TCRdb shows in-frame clones only, minus some. The sample contains over 60,000 clones, 84% of which appear only once. V usage is TRBV5-1 and J usage is TRBJ2-7; 7 bases line up with TRBD2. The sample consisted of peripheral blood. The source is a human donor in a cohort sampled during active COVID-19. CDR3 protein: CASSSSAGTLEQYF. CDR3 DNA sequence: TGCGCCAGCAGCTCTTCAGCGGGAACCCTCGAGCAGTACTTC.